The clone carrying this T cell receptor (beta chain) has ten or more counts. Its antigen is currently unknown. This specimen belongs to a study of T-cell reconstitution after alpha-beta-depleted transplantation in children. Study results and caveats: Newly produced T cells mostly provided counts and TCRbeta diversity after one year, as hyperexpanded clones declined.

Trimming removed 5 bases at V and 8 bases at J, with 7 bases between. This CDR3 region has 10 residues. Per germline, CDR1 SQVTM and CDR2 ANQGSEA. For TCRbeta, the library was prepared with unique molecular identifiers. TCRdb called the PCR reads again in MiXCR, with one record for every CDR3 protein. The sample includes 98,000 or so distinct CDR3 sequences, 5.5% to 7% of them seen just once. This chain joins TRBV29-1 and TRBJ2-1; D not certain. This specimen consisted of PBMCs, mostly from graft donor cells, obtained 360 days after TCRalphabeta/CD19-depleted stem cell transplant. This sequence originates from a male patient between 2 and 10 years old who had a stem cell transplant for acute lymphoblastic leukemia, so the T cells may come from the graft donor. The CDR3 is CSVRAYEQFF. The CDR3 DNA is TGCAGCGTTCGGGCTTATGAGCAGTTCTTC.